Below, one TCR beta chain is given with its context. The data belong to a study of blood T cell repertoires in COVID-19. Study-wide context: Samples came from the United States, Italy and Spain, spanning acute and convalescent COVID-19. PBMCs, B-cell-depleted T cells, or T cells were the source of the cDNA or gDNA that made up the material.

V was pared by 1 base and J by 6 bases, with 11 bases between. CDR1 and CDR2 from the germline V gene are SGHNT and YYREEE (reference sequence). The CDR3 contains 13 residues. In the authors' workflow: Nucleated cell counts were estimated from reference gene primer amplification. Some clones are missing from TCRdb's copy, which holds only in-frame ones; the method was immunoSEQ multiplex PCR. V, J and clone size were drawn from that table, and D and trimming were deduced from the DNA. The sample holds about 260,000 clones; about 89% are singletons and the top ten take approximately 9%. This TCR was sampled from a man aged 40-49 years with active or convalescent COVID-19. The chain has TRBV5-4 and TRBJ2-7; possible D gene TRBD1, 5 bases. The sequenced sample was peripheral blood. The CDR3 is CASSLYGAGEQYF. CDR3 DNA: TGTGCCAGCAGCTTGTATGGGGCCGGCGAGCAGTACTTC.